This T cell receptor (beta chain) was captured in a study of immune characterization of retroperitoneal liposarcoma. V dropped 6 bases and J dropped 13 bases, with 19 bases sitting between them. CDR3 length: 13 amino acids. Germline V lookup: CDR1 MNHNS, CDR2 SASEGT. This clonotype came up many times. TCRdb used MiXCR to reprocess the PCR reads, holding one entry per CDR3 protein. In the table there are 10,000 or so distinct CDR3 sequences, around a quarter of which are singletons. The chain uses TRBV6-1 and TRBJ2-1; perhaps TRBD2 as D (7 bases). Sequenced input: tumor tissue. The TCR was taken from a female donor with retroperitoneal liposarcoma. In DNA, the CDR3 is TGTGCCAGCAGCCCCCGAGGGGGGGAGACCCAGTTCTTC. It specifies CASSPRGGETQFF.